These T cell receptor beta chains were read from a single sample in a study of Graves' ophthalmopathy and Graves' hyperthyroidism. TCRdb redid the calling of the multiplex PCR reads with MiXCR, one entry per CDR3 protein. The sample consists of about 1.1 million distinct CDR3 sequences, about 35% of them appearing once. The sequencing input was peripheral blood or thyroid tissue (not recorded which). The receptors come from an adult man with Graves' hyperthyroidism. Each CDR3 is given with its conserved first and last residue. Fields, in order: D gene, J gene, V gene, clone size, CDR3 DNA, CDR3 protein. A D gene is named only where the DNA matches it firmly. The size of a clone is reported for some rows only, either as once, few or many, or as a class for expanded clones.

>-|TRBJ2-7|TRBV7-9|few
TGTGCCAGCAGCTTAGTAGCGGACGAGCAGTACTTC
CASSLVADEQYF
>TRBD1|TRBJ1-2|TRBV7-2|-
TGTGCCAGCAGCTTGAGCCCAGGGGGCCTTGGCTACACCTTC
CASSLSPGGLGYTF
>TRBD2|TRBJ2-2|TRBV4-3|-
TGCGCCAGCAGGTCCGGGACTAGCGGGCTGAACACCGGGGAGCTGTTTTTT
CASRSGTSGLNTGELFF
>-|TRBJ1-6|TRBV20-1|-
TGCAGTGCGAGACCGGGACGCAGCTTATACAATTCACCCCTCCACTTT
CSARPGRSLYNSPLHF
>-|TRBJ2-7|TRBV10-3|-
TGTGCCAGCTTCTCCAGTTTCGGAGGTCCCGAGCAGTACTTC
CASFSSFGGPEQYF
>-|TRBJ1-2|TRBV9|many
TGTGCCAGCAGCGTACATTCGGCTAACTATGGCTACACCTTC
CASSVHSANYGYTF
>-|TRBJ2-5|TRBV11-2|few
TGTGCCAGCAGCCAATACCGGGGGTCTGCGGAGACCCAGTACTTC
CASSQYRGSAETQYF
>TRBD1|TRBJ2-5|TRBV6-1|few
TGTGCCAGCGGGACAGCGCAAGAGACCCAGTACTTC
CASGTAQETQYF
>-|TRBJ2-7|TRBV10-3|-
TGTGCCATCGGGACGTCGGCCCCCTACGAGCAGTACTTC
CAIGTSAPYEQYF
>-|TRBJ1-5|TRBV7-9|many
TGTGCCAGCAGCGCATCCCGAGCGGGAGTGCGGAATCAGCCCCAGCATTTT
CASSASRAGVRNQPQHF
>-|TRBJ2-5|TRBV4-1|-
TGCGCCAGCAGCCAAGATTTCTCAAGCCAAGAGACCCAGTACTTC
CASSQDFSSQETQYF
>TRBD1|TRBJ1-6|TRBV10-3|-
TGTGCCATCAGTGAGCCACAGGGGACACCCCTCCACTTT
CAISEPQGTPLHF
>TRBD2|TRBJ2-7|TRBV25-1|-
TGTGCCAGCAGTTTTTTGTCGGGGGGAACCTACGAGCAGTACTTC
CASSFLSGGTYEQYF
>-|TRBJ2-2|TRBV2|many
TGTGCCAGCAAGCGTGATATCTACACCGGGGAGCTGTTTTTT
CASKRDIYTGELFF
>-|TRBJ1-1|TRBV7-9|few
TGTGCCAGCAGCTTAGCTGGTGGAGGGGGAACAGGTGAAGCTTTCTTT
CASSLAGGGGTGEAFF
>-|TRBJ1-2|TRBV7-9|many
TGTGCCAGCAACCGAGTGGGGGCAACCTTTGGCTACACCTTC
CASNRVGATFGYTF
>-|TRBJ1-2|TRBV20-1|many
TGCAGTGCTAGTACCTATGGGGTTGGCTACACCTTC
CSASTYGVGYTF
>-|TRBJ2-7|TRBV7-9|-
TGTGCCAGCAGCAGACGGCGAGACTTCGAGCAGTACTTC
CASSRRRDFEQYF
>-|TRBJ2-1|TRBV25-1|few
TGTGCCAGCAGTGAATACCGTATAGGGCAGGACAATGAGCAGTTCTTC
CASSEYRIGQDNEQFF
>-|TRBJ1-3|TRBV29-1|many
TGCAGCGTTGGCCAGAACTCTGGAAACACCATATATTTT
CSVGQNSGNTIYF
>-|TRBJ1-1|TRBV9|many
TGTGCCAGCCGACGCGAGGGGGGCACTGAAGCTTTCTTT
CASRREGGTEAFF
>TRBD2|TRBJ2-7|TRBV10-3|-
TGTGCCATCAGTGATTCCAGCGGGGGCTCCTACGAGCAGTACTTC
CAISDSSGGSYEQYF
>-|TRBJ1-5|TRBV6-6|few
TGTGCCAGCAGTTACTCGAGTTTACTTGAGGCCCAGCCCCAGCATTTT
CASSYSSLLEAQPQHF
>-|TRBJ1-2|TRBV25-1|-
TGTGCCAGGGCCGTCGGGGGGCCGAGGGTGCTAGGCTACACCTTC
CARAVGGPRVLGYTF
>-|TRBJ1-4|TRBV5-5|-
TGTGCCAGCGGAAGGGGGATGGCTAATGAAAAACTGTTTTTT
CASGRGMANEKLFF
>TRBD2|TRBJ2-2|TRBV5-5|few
TGTGCCAGTAGATTGGGGGGGGAAACCGGGGAGCTGTTTTTT
CASRLGGETGELFF
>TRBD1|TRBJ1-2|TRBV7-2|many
TGTGCCAGCAGATCTCTGGACAGGGGAGATGGCTACACCTTC
CASRSLDRGDGYTF
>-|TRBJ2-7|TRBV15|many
TGTGCCACCAGCAGAGACGTAGCGGACGACGAGCAGTACTTC
CATSRDVADDEQYF
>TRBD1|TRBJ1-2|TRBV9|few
TGTGCCAGCAGCCAGCGACAGGGCTCTGGCTACACCTTC
CASSQRQGSGYTF
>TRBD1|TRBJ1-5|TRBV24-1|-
TGTGCCAGCAGCCGACGACAGGGGGTGGGTCAGCCCCAGCATTTT
CASSRRQGVGQPQHF
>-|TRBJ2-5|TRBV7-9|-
TGTGCCAGCAGCCCCGTCGTGACAGCTAAAGAGACCCAGTACTTC
CASSPVVTAKETQYF
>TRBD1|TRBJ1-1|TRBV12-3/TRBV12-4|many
TGTGCCAGCAGTCCCACAGGGGCCCTAAACACTGAAGCTTTCTTT
CASSPTGALNTEAFF
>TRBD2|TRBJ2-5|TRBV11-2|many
TGTGCCAGCAGCCCTAGACTAGCGGGAGTTGAGACCCAGTACTTC
CASSPRLAGVETQYF
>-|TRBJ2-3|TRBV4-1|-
TGCGCCAGCAGCCAAGCATCAGGAACGCAGTATTTT
CASSQASGTQYF
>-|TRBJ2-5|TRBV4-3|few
TGCGCCAGCAGCCAAGATGGGGGAGGCTTTCAAGAGACCCAGTACTTC
CASSQDGGGFQETQYF
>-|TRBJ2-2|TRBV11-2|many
TGTGCCAGCAGCCACACCGGGGAGCTGTTTTTT
CASSHTGELFF
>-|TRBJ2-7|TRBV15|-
TGTGCCACCAGCAGCTTGGCCGGGGCCTACGAGCAGTACTTC
CATSSLAGAYEQYF
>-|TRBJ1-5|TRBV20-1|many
TGCAGTGCTAGAGACCGGATAGGGAATCAGCCCCAGCATTTT
CSARDRIGNQPQHF
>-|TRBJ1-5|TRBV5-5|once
TGTGCCAGCAGCTTGCGCTTCAGGGACGATCAGCCCCAGCATTTT
CASSLRFRDDQPQHF
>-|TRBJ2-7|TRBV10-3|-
TGTGCCAATCCCCCGGGGAGCGAGCAGTACTTC
CANPPGSEQYF
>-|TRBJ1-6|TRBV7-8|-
TGTGCCAGCAGCACAGACAATGGCAATTCACCCCTCCACTTT
CASSTDNGNSPLHF
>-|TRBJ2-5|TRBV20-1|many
TGCAGTGCCCCGGACTACCTCTTTTCGGAGACCCAGTACTTC
CSAPDYLFSETQYF